The subject of this entry is one TCR beta chain. As processed by the authors: Using reference gene primer amplification, nucleated cell counts were estimated. TCRdb's table, derived via immunoSEQ multiplex PCR, lists solely in-frame clones and lacks some. The DNA was the basis for D and trimming; V, J and clone size are from that table. The sample has about 120,000 clones, 85% seen once. This specimen belongs to a study of blood T cell repertoires in COVID-19. Study information: T cells, B-cell-depleted T cells, or PBMCs supplied cDNA or gDNA.

CDR3 length: 11 amino acids. Germline values: CDR1 MRHNA, CDR2 SNTAGT. Trimming cost V 11 bases and J 10 bases, with 18 bases left between them. The chain carries TRBV6-4 and TRBJ2-7; D perhaps matches TRBD1 (5 bases). Material for sequencing was peripheral blood. This TCR came from a man aged 55 to 70 with acute or convalescent COVID-19. The CDR3 loop is CAPRQCGHQYF. The CDR3 DNA is TGTGCCCCACGACAGTGTGGGCATCAGTACTTC.